A selection of T cell receptor beta chains follows, all from one sample in a study of molecular identifiers for immune sequencing clone quantification. TCRdb redid the calling of the PCR reads with MiXCR, one entry per CDR3 protein. Of about 320,000 distinct CDR3 sequences listed, over 20% are singletons. Sequencing was performed on naive CD8+ T cells from blood, with Jurkat cell RNA spiked in. The source of these receptors is a human donor in good health. Some libraries in this study had Jurkat cell RNA spiked in. Both conserved end residues are part of each CDR3. D genes are given only for firm matches. Expanded clones are given a class, and other clones once, few, many or no size at all.

>TRBV7-9|TRBJ2-7|NA|many
TGTGCCAGCAGCCCGACGGGTCTAGCGAGCTACGAGCAGTACTTC
CASSPTGLASYEQYF
>TRBV7-9|TRBJ2-2|NA|many
TGTGCCAGCAGCTTCTTGGCATCCGGGGAGCTGTTTTTT
CASSFLASGELFF
>TRBV13|TRBJ2-3|NA|many
TGTGCCAGCAGCCCGGAGGGGCGGCAGCGAGATACGCAGTATTTT
CASSPEGRQRDTQYF
>TRBV11-2|TRBJ2-7|NA|few
TGTGCCAGCAGCCCAGGGACGGTGAGCGCCGGTGACTACGAGCAGTACTTC
CASSPGTVSAGDYEQYF
>TRBV4-1|TRBJ2-1|NA|once
TGCGCCAGCAGAATCAATGAGCAGTTCTTC
CASRINEQFF
>TRBV27|TRBJ2-7|NA|once
TGTCCCAGCAGACCTCTCCAGGGGATGGGCTACGAGCAGTACTTC
CPSRPLQGMGYEQYF
>TRBV19|TRBJ2-7|TRBD2|few
TGTGCCAGTAGCCCCGGACTAGTGGCATACGAGCAGTACTTC
CASSPGLVAYEQYF
>TRBV12-5|TRBJ2-3|TRBD2|many
TGTGCTAGTGGTTTGGTACGTGGTAGCGGGGGCACAAATAGCACAGATACGCAGTATTTT
CASGLVRGSGGTNSTDTQYF
>TRBV19|TRBJ2-3|TRBD2|NA
TGTGCCAGTACGCAGGGACTAGCGGCCACAGATACGCAGTATTTT
CASTQGLAATDTQYF
>TRBV9|TRBJ2-1|NA|NA
TGTGCCAGCAGCGTTGAGGACCAGGACTACAATGAGCAGCTCTTC
CASSVEDQDYNEQLF
>TRBV4-3|TRBJ2-1|TRBD2|NA
TGCGCCAGCAGCCAAGAGAATACCGGGACTAGCGGGAGCTATGAGCAGTTCTTC
CASSQENTGTSGSYEQFF
>TRBV18|TRBJ2-3|NA|few
TGTGCCAGCTCACCACGGGACGAACCCGTCGATACGCAGTATTTT
CASSPRDEPVDTQYF